A single sample gave rise to the 7 T cell receptor beta chains below, sequenced in a study of regulatory T cells in long-lasting Graves disease. As for time point: newly diagnosed GD, antithyroid drugs for less than 3 months. Extracted PBMC RNA gave rise to the TCR library. HTBI primers from iRepertoire and Arm-PCR of CDR3 regions yielded the TCR beta libraries. MiXCR, run by TCRdb on the multiplex PCR reads, gives a single entry per CDR3 protein. The profile shows 500,000 to 700,000 distinct CDR3 sequences, roughly 15% of them singletons. The same sample was also used in a study of T cells in Graves' hyperthyroidism and ophthalmopathy.

The sequences come from peripheral blood mononuclear cells (PBMCs), collected at new diagnosis, from a patient treated with antithyroid drugs. All receptors come from a woman in her twenties or thirties with Graves disease.

This clonotype occurred many times. The CDR3: CASRERAYEQYF. The CDR3 bases are TGTGCCAGCAGGGAACGTGCTTACGAGCAGTACTTC. The chain links TRBV2 to TRBJ2-7; D unclear. Trimming took off 6 bases at V and 4 bases at J, with 10 bases between the two ends. This CDR3 is 12 amino acids long. CDR1 and CDR2 from the germline V gene are SNHLY and FYNNEI.

Of note for this clonotype: A much larger clone differs from this one at a single base, so this may be a read error. The CDR3 sequence is CASGFGTWRSYTF. The CDR3 DNA sequence: TGTGCTAGTGGTTTTGGGACCTGGCGCAGCTACACCTTC. This rearrangement joins TRBV12-5 to TRBJ1-2, with D possibly matching TRBD1 (5 bases). V was cut by 3 bases and J by 9 bases, with 14 bases left in between. Germline V gene lookup returns CDR1 LGHNT and CDR2 FRNRAP. The CDR3 is made up of 13 amino acids.

This clonotype was found many times. V and J are TRBV6-5 and TRBJ1-2; D gene uncertain. Germline CDR1 is MNHEY and CDR2 is SVGAGI. CDR3 size: 14 residues. Trimming pared 0 bases from V and 6 bases from J, leaving 11 bases between. The CDR3 bases are TGTGCCAGCAGTTACTCGGGAAGTGCGGATGGCTACACCTTC. Its protein is CASSYSGSADGYTF.

This clonotype was counted a few times. The gene calls are TRBV6-1 and TRBJ1-1; weak D call: TRBD1 (6 bases). CDR1 is MNHNS and CDR2 is SASEGT in the germline V gene. The CDR3 totals 15 residues. The V end lost 5 bases, the J end lost 7 bases, and 20 bases lay between the germline ends. The CDR3 nucleotides are TGTGCCAGCAGTCCTGGAGACAGGCCTGGAGTTGAAGCTTTCTTT. Translating gives CASSPGDRPGVEAFF.

The J gene is TRBJ2-3, the V gene TRBV12-3 or TRBV12-4; TRBD1 aligns across 7 bases. The J segment lost 0 bases and the V segment lost 6 bases, leaving 6 bases of the junction unmatched. The CDR3 loop spans 15 amino acids. Written as DNA, the CDR3 is TGTGCCAGCAGCCTATCGGGACAGAGCACAGATACGCAGTATTTT. It codes for CASSLSGQSTDTQYF.

CDR3 region: CASSWVEVGAGNTIYF. DNA of the CDR3: TGTGCCAGCAGTTGGGTTGAGGTGGGGGCTGGAAACACCATATATTTT. The V gene is TRBV12-3 or TRBV12-4, the J gene TRBJ1-3, with D possibly being TRBD1 (5 bases). This CDR3 has 16 amino acids. Trimming pared 4 bases from V and 2 bases from J, leaving 15 bases between.

This clonotype was found a few times. The genes are TRBV30 and TRBJ1-4, with D perhaps TRBD1 (6 bases). Germline V gene data show CDR1 as GTSNPN and CDR2 as SVGIG (reference sequence). V lost 4 bases, J lost 8 bases, and 17 bases lay in between. The CDR3 sequence is 14 residues long. CDR3 sequence (DNA): TGTGCCTGGACTTATTGGGACACTCGGGAAAAACTGTTTTTT. Translation: CAWTYWDTREKLFF. The entire variable domain, with the rest obtained from reference TRBV30 and TRBJ1-4, is as follows: SQTIHQWPATLVQPVGSPLSLECTVEGTSNPNLYWYRQAAGRGLQLLFYSVGIGQISSEVPQNLSASRPQDRQFILSSKKLLLSDSGFYLCAWTYWDTREKLFFGSGTQLSVL.